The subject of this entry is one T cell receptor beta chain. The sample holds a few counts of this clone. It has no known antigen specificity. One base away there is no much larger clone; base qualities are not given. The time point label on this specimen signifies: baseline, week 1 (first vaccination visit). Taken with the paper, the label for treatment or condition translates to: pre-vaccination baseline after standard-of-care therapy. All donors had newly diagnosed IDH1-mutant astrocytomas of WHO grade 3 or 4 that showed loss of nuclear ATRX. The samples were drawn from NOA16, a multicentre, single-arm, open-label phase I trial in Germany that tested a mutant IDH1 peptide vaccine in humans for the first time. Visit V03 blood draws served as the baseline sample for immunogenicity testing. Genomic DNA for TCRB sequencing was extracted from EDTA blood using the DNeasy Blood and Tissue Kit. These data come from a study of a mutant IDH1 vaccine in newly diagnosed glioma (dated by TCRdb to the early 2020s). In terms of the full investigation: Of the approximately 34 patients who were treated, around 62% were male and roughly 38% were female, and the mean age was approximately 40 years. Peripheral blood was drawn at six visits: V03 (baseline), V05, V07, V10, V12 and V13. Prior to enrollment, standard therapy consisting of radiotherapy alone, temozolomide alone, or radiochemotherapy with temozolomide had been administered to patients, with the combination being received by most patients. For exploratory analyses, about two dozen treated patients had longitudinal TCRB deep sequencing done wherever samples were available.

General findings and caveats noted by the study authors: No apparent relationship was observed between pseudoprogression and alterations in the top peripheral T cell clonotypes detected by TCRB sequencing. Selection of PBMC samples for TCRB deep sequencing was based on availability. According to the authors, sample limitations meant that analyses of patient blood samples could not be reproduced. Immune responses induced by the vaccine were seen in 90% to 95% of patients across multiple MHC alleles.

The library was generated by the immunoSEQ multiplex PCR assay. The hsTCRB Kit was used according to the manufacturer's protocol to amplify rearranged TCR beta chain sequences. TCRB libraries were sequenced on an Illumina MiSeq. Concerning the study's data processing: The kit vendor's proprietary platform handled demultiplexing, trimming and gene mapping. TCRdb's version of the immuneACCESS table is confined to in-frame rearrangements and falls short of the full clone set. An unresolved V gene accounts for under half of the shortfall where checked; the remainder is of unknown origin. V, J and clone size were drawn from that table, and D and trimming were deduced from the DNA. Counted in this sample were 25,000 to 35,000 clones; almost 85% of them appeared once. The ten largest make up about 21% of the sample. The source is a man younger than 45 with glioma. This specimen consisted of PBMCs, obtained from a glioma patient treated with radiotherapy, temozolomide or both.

The nucleotides read TGTGCCAGCAAGACAGGGAGGCACACTGAAGCTTTCTTT. Its translation is CASKTGRHTEAFF. Recombination connected TRBV7-2 to TRBJ1-1, and 7 junction bases match TRBD1. The CDR3 covers 13 residues, taking in both the cysteine and the phenylalanine. Only the CDR3 part of the read is kept: 39 bases, read in frame from the first base. Relative to germline, V is missing 7 bases and J is missing 3 bases, with 5 bases of the junction outside any gene match. Per the germline V gene, SGHTA is the CDR1 and FQGNSA is the CDR2. Extended through the reference TRBV7-2 and TRBJ1-1 proteins, this CDR3 yields the full variable domain: GAGVSQSPSNKVTEKGKDVELRCDPISGHTALYWYRQSLGQGLEFLIYFQGNSAPDKSGLPSDRFSAERTGGSVSTLTIQRTQQEDSAVYLCASKTGRHTEAFFGQGTRLTVV.